A selection of T cell receptor beta chains follows, all from one sample in a study of T cell responses to AZD1222 COVID-19 vaccine. TCRdb's copy holds only in-frame clones and misses some; the assay was immunoSEQ multiplex PCR. This sample yields about 150,000 clones, of which around 90% are seen a single time; less than 3.5% belongs to the top ten. This material consisted of peripheral blood, taken 28 days after the second AZD1222 dose. These receptors were taken from an adult who received the AZD1222 COVID-19 vaccine. Each CDR3 is given with its conserved first and last residue. The D gene is left open where the match is weak. The size entry is marked missing in some rows and otherwise reads once, few, many or a size class.

size,length,V,J,D,DNA,CDR3
-,10,TRBV6-1,TRBJ1-1,-,TGTGCCAGCAGTGAATGGGCAGCTTTCTTT,CASSEWAAFF
-,16,TRBV5-1,TRBJ2-5,TRBD2,TGCGCCAGCAGCCCGAGACTAGCGGGAGCGGATGAGACCCAGTACTTC,CASSPRLAGADETQYF
once,14,TRBV3-1/TRBV3-2,TRBJ2-3,-,TGTGCCAGCAGCCAAGGGGAGTGGGGTGGTACGCAGTATTTT,CASSQGEWGGTQYF
-,15,TRBV20-1,TRBJ2-7,TRBD2,TGCAGTGCTAGTATGTTGGCTAGCGGACCCTACGAGCAGTACTTC,CSASMLASGPYEQYF
-,13,TRBV11-3,TRBJ2-7,TRBD2,TGTGCCAGCAGCCGGGGGAGGGCCTACGAGCAGTACTTC,CASSRGRAYEQYF
-,15,TRBV10-3,TRBJ1-5,-,TGTGCCATCAGTGAGTCGGGCTCGGGGAATCAGCCCCAGCATTTT,CAISESGSGNQPQHF
-,15,TRBV19,TRBJ1-1,TRBD1,TGTGCCAGTAGTGTATCAATAGACAGGGGCCGAGAAGCTTTCTTT,CASSVSIDRGREAFF
once,13,TRBV30,TRBJ1-1,-,TGTGCCTGGAGCGCGACACCGAACACTGAAGCTTTCTTT,CAWSATPNTEAFF
few,13,TRBV19,TRBJ1-1,TRBD1,TGTGCCAGTAGTAGACAGGGGAACACTGAAGCTTTCTTT,CASSRQGNTEAFF
once,11,TRBV2,TRBJ2-2,-,TGTGCCAGCGGGGACACCGGGGAGCTGTTTTTT,CASGDTGELFF
-,12,TRBV6-4,TRBJ1-2,-,TGTGCCAGCAGTGCCGGCGGCTATGGCTACACCTTC,CASSAGGYGYTF
-,14,TRBV9,TRBJ1-2,-,TGTGCCAGCAGCGTAGGAGGGGCTAACTATGGCTACACCTTC,CASSVGGANYGYTF
-,13,TRBV10-2,TRBJ2-1,TRBD1,TGCGCCAGCAGCACAGGGGTCTACAATGAGCAGTTCTTC,CASSTGVYNEQFF
few,13,TRBV27,TRBJ1-6,TRBD1,TGTGCCAGCCAGGACAGGGGAGGATCACCCCTCCACTTT,CASQDRGGSPLHF
-,13,TRBV5-6,TRBJ2-7,-,TGTGCCAGCAGCGGGCAGGACCCCTACGAGCAGTACTTC,CASSGQDPYEQYF
-,15,TRBV5-5,TRBJ2-5,TRBD1,TGTGCCAGCAGCTTCCGCTGGACAGGTCAAGAGACCCAGTACTTC,CASSFRWTGQETQYF
-,12,TRBV19,TRBJ2-5,-,TGTGCCAGTAGTTTGGAGGGGGAGACCCAGTACTTC,CASSLEGETQYF
-,14,TRBV2,TRBJ2-1,-,TGTGCCAGCAAGGCGGGAAGCTCCTACAATGAGCAGTTCTTC,CASKAGSSYNEQFF
once,14,TRBV7-6,TRBJ1-1,-,TGTGCCAGCAGCTTACGTACTTTCAACACTGAAGCTTTCTTT,CASSLRTFNTEAFF
-,15,TRBV19,TRBJ1-1,-,TGTGCCAGTAGTATAACCCAACAGGGAAACACTGAAGCTTTCTTT,CASSITQQGNTEAFF
-,17,TRBV4-2,TRBJ2-5,TRBD2,TGTGCCAGCAGCCAAGACAGGGTTCTAGCGGGGGGAGAGACCCAGTACTTC,CASSQDRVLAGGETQYF
-,16,TRBV7-7,TRBJ1-2,-,TGTGCCAGCAGCTCCAGGGAACACATGGTTATCTATGGCTACACCTTC,CASSSREHMVIYGYTF